This T cell receptor (beta chain) comes out of a study of T cell responses to AZD1222 COVID-19 vaccine. Study results and caveats: An increase in Spike-specific TCR breadth and depth was observed after two AZD1222 doses. Per reports, nearly half of all spike-specific TCRs target regions that are unmutated in variants.

Data came from immunoSEQ multiplex PCR; TCRdb stores just in-frame clones and leaves some out. This sample has some 110,000 clones, with roughly 90% found just once. Trimming pared 3 bases from V and 6 bases from J, leaving 3 bases between. The CDR3 spans 11 residues. This clone was recorded only once. Its target is unknown. Sequences were derived from peripheral blood, sampled on day 0 of AZD1222 vaccination. The V call is TRBV12-3 or TRBV12-4, the J call TRBJ2-1; D not certain. The origin of this receptor is an adult in good health. The CDR3 region has the DNA TGTGCCAGCAGTTTTGGCAATGAGCAGTTCTTC. This codes for CASSFGNEQFF.